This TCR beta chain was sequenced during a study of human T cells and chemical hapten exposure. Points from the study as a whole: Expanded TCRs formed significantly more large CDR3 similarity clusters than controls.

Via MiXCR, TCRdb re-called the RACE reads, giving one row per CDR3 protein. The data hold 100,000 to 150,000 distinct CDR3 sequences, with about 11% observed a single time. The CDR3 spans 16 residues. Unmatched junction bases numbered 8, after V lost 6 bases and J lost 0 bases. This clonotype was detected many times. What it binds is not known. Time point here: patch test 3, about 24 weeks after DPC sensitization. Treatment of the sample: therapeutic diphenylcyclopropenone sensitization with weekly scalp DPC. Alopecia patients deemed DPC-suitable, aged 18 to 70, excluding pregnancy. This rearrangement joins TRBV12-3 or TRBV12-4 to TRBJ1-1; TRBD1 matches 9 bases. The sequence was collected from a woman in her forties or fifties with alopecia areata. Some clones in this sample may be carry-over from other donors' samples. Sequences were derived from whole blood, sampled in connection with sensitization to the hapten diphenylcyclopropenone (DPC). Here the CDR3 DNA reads TGTGCCAGCAGACGACAGGGGGTGCTCATGAACACTGAAGCTTTCTTT. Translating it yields CASRRQGVLMNTEAFF.